This TCR beta chain was obtained from a study of T cell repertoires in cytomegalovirus infection. About the research overall: It can be stated that public TCR beta signatures indicated CMV infection as well as a matching HLA type.

TCRdb re-analysed the reads in MiXCR, keeping a single row per CDR3 protein. This sample has about 680,000 distinct CDR3 sequences; 20% to 25% occur once, and the top ten carry 8%. On this clonotype: The antigen remains unidentified. One base away lies a much larger clone, so this may be a sequencing read error.

Findings and limits, study-wide: Dominating the ex vivo response were HLA-C-restricted CMV-specific TCR beta clonotypes. There were carriers of CMV plus the relevant HLA, and cumulative public TCR beta family frequency identified them.

Material for sequencing was CD8+ T cells from PBMCs. This sequence was found in a human donor in good health (CMV status not recorded). Some clones in this sample may be carry-over from other donors' samples.

The chain's CDR3 is CASSLAGPLDEQYF. As DNA, the CDR3 is TGTGCCAGCAGCTTAGCAGGACCACTCGACGAGCAGTACTTC. V and J are TRBV7-6 and TRBJ2-7; D is unresolved. There are 14 residues in the CDR3. Germline V gives CDR1 SGHVS, CDR2 FNYEAQ. V was clipped by 0 bases and J by 5 bases, with 11 bases between them.